A selection of T cell receptor beta chains follows, all from one sample in a study of Ad26.COV2.S vaccination and SARS-CoV-2 variants. Profiling relied on immunoSEQ multiplex PCR, and the TCRdb table lists in-frame clones only, not all of them. Among roughly 350,000 clones, about 86% were seen once, and the ten largest hold about 10%. This specimen consisted of peripheral blood, obtained in a trial of Ad26.COV2.S vaccine versus placebo. These receptors were collected from a person aged 18-60 years who received the Ad26.COV2.S COVID-19 vaccine or a placebo. The CDR3 runs from the conserved cysteine through the conserved F or W. D genes are given only for firm matches. Not every row has a clone size; where given, it reads once, few, many or a size class.

clone size,V gene,J gene,D gene,CDR3 protein,CDR3 DNA
-,TRBV4-1,TRBJ1-2,-,CASSPVGAGYGYTF,TGCGCCAGCAGTCCCGTGGGGGCCGGCTATGGCTACACCTTC
-,TRBV18,TRBJ2-3,-,CASSPDSTDTQYF,TGTGCCAGCTCTCCAGACAGCACAGATACGCAGTATTTT
-,TRBV18,TRBJ1-1,-,CASSPPLGGSTEAFF,TGTGCCAGCTCACCACCCCTAGGCGGGAGCACTGAAGCTTTCTTT
-,TRBV12-2,TRBJ1-1,-,CASRLSGPTGDGENTEAFF,TGTGCAAGTCGCTTATCCGGCCCGACAGGGGATGGAGAAAACACTGAAGCTTTCTTT
-,TRBV6-5,TRBJ2-7,TRBD2,CASRGFSGRAEQYF,TGTGCCAGCAGAGGTTTTAGCGGGAGGGCCGAGCAGTACTTC
-,TRBV7-9,TRBJ1-1,TRBD1,CASSDRQGRVNTEAFF,TGTGCCAGCAGCGATAGACAGGGTAGAGTGAACACTGAAGCTTTCTTT
-,TRBV27,TRBJ2-2,-,CASSFRGSGELFF,TGTGCCAGCAGTTTCCGGGGGTCCGGGGAGCTGTTTTTT
-,TRBV5-1,TRBJ2-7,-,CASSLGSGRPYEQYF,TGCGCCAGCAGCTTGGGTTCTGGACGGCCCTACGAGCAGTACTTC
-,TRBV18,TRBJ2-3,-,CASSPPTTQGSRADTQYF,TGTGCCAGCTCACCACCGACGACTCAAGGGAGTAGGGCAGATACGCAGTATTTT
-,TRBV19,TRBJ1-1,-,CASSPSGWTNTEAFF,TGTGCCAGTAGTCCCTCAGGGTGGACGAACACTGAAGCTTTCTTT
-,TRBV7-9,TRBJ1-1,-,CASSLEQVTEAFF,TGTGCCAGCAGCTTAGAACAGGTGACTGAAGCTTTCTTT
once,TRBV27,TRBJ2-2,-,CASSYYRASGELFF,TGTGCCAGCAGCTATTACAGGGCGTCCGGGGAGCTGTTTTTT
-,TRBV2,TRBJ2-1,TRBD1,CASSFDRAPRNEQFF,TGTGCCAGCAGTTTCGACAGGGCCCCTCGAAATGAGCAGTTCTTC
-,TRBV18,TRBJ1-2,-,CASSPPEGASNYGYTF,TGTGCCAGCTCACCACCGGAAGGCGCCAGTAACTATGGCTACACCTTC
-,TRBV6-2/TRBV6-3,TRBJ2-3,TRBD2,CASSRGRETDTQYF,TGTGCCAGCAGTCGCGGGCGGGAGACAGATACGCAGTATTTT
once,TRBV9,TRBJ1-3,-,CASSVGEGASGNTIYF,TGTGCCAGCAGCGTAGGTGAGGGAGCGAGTGGAAACACCATATATTTT
-,TRBV20-1,TRBJ2-7,-,CSALDRYEQYF,TGCAGTGCTTTGGATAGGTACGAGCAGTACTTC
-,TRBV18,TRBJ1-4,-,CASSPTTGGEKLFF,TGTGCCAGCTCACCTACTACTGGGGGTGAAAAACTGTTTTTT
-,TRBV7-3,TRBJ2-3,TRBD1,CASSTGQGPDTQYF,TGTGCCAGCAGTACGGGACAGGGGCCAGATACGCAGTATTTT
-,TRBV6-4,TRBJ2-1,-,CASSGHEGLPYNEQFF,TGTGCCAGCAGTGGACACGAGGGCCTTCCTTACAATGAGCAGTTCTTC
-,TRBV6-2/TRBV6-3,TRBJ1-2,-,CASSLKGWGDGYTF,TGTGCCAGCAGTTTGAAAGGTTGGGGAGATGGCTACACCTTC
-,TRBV27,TRBJ1-1,-,CASSNPGAGTEAFF,TGTGCCAGCAGCAATCCAGGGGCAGGGACTGAAGCTTTCTTT
-,TRBV29-1,TRBJ1-5,TRBD1,CSVSGTGEGQPQHF,TGCAGCGTTAGTGGGACAGGGGAGGGTCAGCCCCAGCATTTT
once,TRBV28,TRBJ1-5,TRBD1,CASSSLDRGGNQPQHF,TGTGCCAGCAGTTCCCTGGACAGGGGTGGGAATCAGCCCCAGCATTTT
-,TRBV30,TRBJ1-1,TRBD1,CAWSTGVRTEAFF,TGTGCCTGGAGTACAGGGGTTAGGACTGAAGCTTTCTTT
-,TRBV7-8,TRBJ2-3,TRBD1,CASSTRQGPTDTQYF,TGTGCCAGCAGCACCCGACAGGGGCCCACAGATACGCAGTATTTT
-,TRBV28,TRBJ2-6,-,CASSDSYGANVLTF,TGTGCCAGCAGCGACTCCTATGGGGCCAACGTCCTGACTTTC
-,TRBV6-2/TRBV6-3,TRBJ1-2,TRBD1,CASSYDGQDQGYTF,TGTGCCAGCAGTTACGACGGACAGGATCAAGGCTACACCTTC
-,TRBV6-5,TRBJ2-7,TRBD1,CASRPRTGGKDEQYF,TGTGCCAGCAGACCCCGGACAGGGGGCAAGGACGAGCAGTACTTC
-,TRBV6-2/TRBV6-3,TRBJ1-2,-,CASSYLDIYGYTF,TGTGCCAGCAGTTACTTGGACATCTATGGCTACACCTTC
-,TRBV19,TRBJ1-2,-,CASRARDVSTPNYGYTF,TGTGCCAGTAGGGCAAGGGACGTCTCCACGCCTAACTATGGCTACACCTTC
-,TRBV27,TRBJ1-6,-,CASSLSRASYNSPLHF,TGTGCCAGCAGTTTAAGTCGGGCATCCTATAATTCACCCCTCCACTTT
-,TRBV11-2,TRBJ1-1,-,CASSLEKAEAFF,TGTGCCAGCAGCTTAGAGAAAGCTGAAGCTTTCTTT
-,TRBV4-2,TRBJ2-1,TRBD2,CASSHRGLAGVGNEQFF,TGTGCCAGCAGCCACAGGGGACTAGCGGGAGTGGGGAATGAGCAGTTCTTC
-,TRBV19,TRBJ2-7,-,CASSLQGRPYEQYF,TGTGCCAGTAGTCTCCAGGGAAGGCCCTACGAGCAGTACTTC
few,TRBV4-2,TRBJ2-3,TRBD2,CASSQDEGGETSGVRDTQYF,TGTGCCAGCAGCCAAGATGAGGGGGGGGAGACTAGCGGTGTGCGAGATACGCAGTATTTT
-,TRBV27,TRBJ2-1,TRBD2,CASSLAEPTYNEQFF,TGTGCCAGCAGTCTAGCGGAACCTACCTACAATGAGCAGTTCTTC
-,TRBV7-9,TRBJ1-1,-,CASSFGAGREAFF,TGTGCCAGCAGCTTTGGGGCAGGGAGGGAAGCTTTCTTT
-,TRBV2,TRBJ2-1,TRBD1,CASSYRDRTNNEQFF,TGTGCCAGCAGCTACCGGGACAGGACAAACAATGAGCAGTTCTTC
-,TRBV18,TRBJ2-2,TRBD1,CASSPDRDNTGELFF,TGTGCCAGCTCACCTGACAGGGATAACACCGGGGAGCTGTTTTTT
-,TRBV29-1,TRBJ1-1,TRBD1,CSARTGEAFF,TGCAGCGCCAGGACAGGGGAAGCTTTCTTT
many,TRBV4-3,TRBJ2-5,-,CASSQEIRETQYF,TGCGCCAGCAGCCAAGAGATACGGGAGACCCAGTACTTC
-,TRBV5-1,TRBJ1-1,-,CASKAQRWGNTEAFF,TGCGCCAGCAAGGCTCAAAGGTGGGGGAACACTGAAGCTTTCTTT
-,TRBV18,TRBJ2-2,-,CASSPWTLNTGELFF,TGTGCCAGCTCACCGTGGACATTAAACACCGGGGAGCTGTTTTTT
-,TRBV28,TRBJ1-2,-,CASSFGTLNYGYTF,TGTGCCAGCAGTTTCGGGACGCTTAACTATGGCTACACCTTC
-,TRBV4-2,TRBJ2-3,TRBD1,CASSQDRVGTVTDTQYF,TGTGCCAGCAGCCAAGATAGGGTCGGGACAGTCACAGATACGCAGTATTTT
-,TRBV7-2,TRBJ2-3,-,CASSFTRGNTDTQYF,TGTGCCAGCAGCTTCACACGGGGAAACACAGATACGCAGTATTTT
few,TRBV5-1,TRBJ2-1,-,CASSLDNEQFF,TGCGCCAGCAGCTTGGACAATGAGCAGTTCTTC
-,TRBV5-4,TRBJ2-1,TRBD1,CASSLGQGGRSYNEQFF,TGTGCCAGCAGCTTGGGACAGGGGGGACGCTCCTACAATGAGCAGTTCTTC
-,TRBV9,TRBJ1-3,TRBD1,CASSPSGRGENTIYF,TGTGCCAGCAGCCCCTCCGGCAGGGGGGAGAACACCATATATTTT
-,TRBV5-1,TRBJ2-2,-,CASRDGSYTGELFF,TGCGCCAGCAGGGACGGATCCTACACCGGGGAGCTGTTTTTT
-,TRBV6-5,TRBJ1-4,-,CASSFGQPSGEKLFF,TGTGCCAGCAGTTTCGGACAGCCCTCGGGTGAAAAACTGTTTTTT
-,TRBV10-2,TRBJ1-1,-,CASRGPWLTEAFF,TGCGCCAGCAGGGGGCCTTGGCTGACTGAAGCTTTCTTT
-,TRBV28,TRBJ2-7,TRBD2,CASSPPVGGTYEQYF,TGTGCCAGCAGTCCCCCCGTGGGAGGGACCTACGAGCAGTACTTC
many,TRBV21-1,TRBJ1-3,-,CASTRRLSGNTIYF,TGTGCCAGCACCAGACGGCTCTCTGGAAACACCATATATTTT
once,TRBV9,TRBJ2-1,-,CASSVSTSPHNEQFF,TGTGCCAGCAGCGTAAGTACATCCCCTCACAATGAGCAGTTCTTC
-,TRBV7-8,TRBJ1-4,-,CASSPEETNEKLFF,TGTGCCAGCAGCCCAGAAGAGACTAATGAAAAACTGTTTTTT
-,TRBV2,TRBJ1-2,TRBD1,CASSEAGQGDYGYTF,TGTGCCAGCAGTGAAGCTGGACAGGGGGACTATGGCTACACCTTC
-,TRBV14,TRBJ2-5,TRBD2,CASSPKRDGRIETQYF,TGTGCCAGCAGCCCAAAGCGGGACGGGAGGATTGAGACCCAGTACTTC